At least ten counts were recorded for the clone carrying this T cell receptor beta chain. Its matching antigen is unknown. The authors made TCR beta libraries by quantitative 5'-RACE with molecular barcodes. In TCRdb, the 5' RACE reads were re-called with MiXCR into one record per CDR3 protein. The sample carries a few hundred thousand distinct CDR3 sequences, about 20% recorded once. This sample is part of a study of CD8 T cells in ankylosing spondylitis. Findings and limits, study-wide: Certain motif variants had earlier appeared in reactive arthritis synovial fluid and blood. Ankylosing spondylitis blood appeared to be characterized by a TCR beta motif of several highly homologous variants.

Material: blood, either unsorted or a sorted T cell fraction (not recorded which). This receptor was taken from a male donor with ankylosing spondylitis.

Here the CDR3 reads CASSRDRDYEQYF. CDR3 nucleotide sequence: TGTGCCAGCAGCCGGGACAGGGACTACGAGCAGTACTTC. The V and J genes are TRBV3-1 and TRBJ2-7, with 9 bases lining up with TRBD1. The trim removed 4 bases at V and 3 bases at J, leaving 1 base unmatched. Per the germline V gene, CDR1 is LGHDT and CDR2 is YNNKEL (reference sequence). The CDR3 has 13 residues.